This is a list of T cell receptor beta chains from one sample in a study of OX40 agonist ivuxolimab in advanced cancers. The table came from immunoSEQ multiplex PCR; TCRdb's copy has only in-frame clones and leaves some out. The sample carries roughly 93,000 clones, about 84% recorded once. Material: CD4+ or CD8+ T cells sorted from blood, obtained in a trial of the OX40 agonist ivuxolimab. The receptors were sampled from an adult with an advanced solid tumor such as melanoma, head and neck, liver or kidney cancer. Each CDR3 is given with its conserved first and last residue. D genes are given only for firm matches. Only part of the rows carry a size: once, few, many, or a class if the clone is expanded.

J gene,clone size,D gene,V gene,CDR3 DNA,CDR3 protein
TRBJ2-7,once,TRBD2,TRBV10-3,TGTGCCATCAGTGGGCTAGCGGGCTTCTACGAGCAGTACTTC,CAISGLAGFYEQYF
TRBJ2-7,.,.,TRBV18,TGTGCCAGCTCACCTAACAGGGTCGAGCAGTACTTC,CASSPNRVEQYF
TRBJ1-3,.,.,TRBV5-4,TGTGCCAGCAGCCCGGATAGCTCCGGAAACACCATATATTTT,CASSPDSSGNTIYF
TRBJ1-1,few,.,TRBV5-1,TGCGCCAGCAGCCCATCGGGGGCGAACACTGAAGCTTTCTTT,CASSPSGANTEAFF
TRBJ2-3,once,TRBD2,TRBV15,TGTGCCACCAGCAGAGGTCTAGCGGGCACAGATACGCAGTATTTT,CATSRGLAGTDTQYF
TRBJ1-2,.,TRBD1,TRBV11-2,TGTGCCAGCAGCTTAAACGGACAGGGGGCCATTGGCTACACCTTC,CASSLNGQGAIGYTF
TRBJ1-2,once,.,TRBV5-4,TGTGCCAGCAGCTTAAAAGGGAGCTATGGCTACACCTTC,CASSLKGSYGYTF
TRBJ1-1,.,.,TRBV15,TGTGCCACCAGCAGTAGAATGTCGAACACTGAAGCTTTCTTT,CATSSRMSNTEAFF
TRBJ1-4,.,.,TRBV15,TGTGCCACCAGCAGAGATATCGGGCAGGGCGGAGGAAAACTGTTTTTT,CATSRDIGQGGGKLFF
TRBJ1-2,.,.,TRBV27,TGTGCCAGCAGTTTATCGGCGGGAATCCATGGCTACACCTTC,CASSLSAGIHGYTF
TRBJ1-3,.,TRBD1,TRBV7-9,TGTGCCAGCAGCTCGAGCGGTGGGGACAGCCGAGGCACCATATATTTT,CASSSSGGDSRGTIYF
TRBJ2-7,few,TRBD2,TRBV4-1,TGCGCCAGCAGCCGCAACACCGGGACTAGCGCCGAGCAGTACTTC,CASSRNTGTSAEQYF
TRBJ2-7,.,.,TRBV5-5,TGTGCCAGCAGCTTACCCGGACAGAGATCCTACGAGCAGTACTTC,CASSLPGQRSYEQYF
TRBJ2-3,.,TRBD1,TRBV9,TGTGCCAGCAGCCGGACAGGGGGCACAGATACGCAGTATTTT,CASSRTGGTDTQYF
TRBJ2-7,.,.,TRBV10-3,TGTGCCATCAGTGAAGGGGGGGACGAGCAGTACTTC,CAISEGGDEQYF
TRBJ1-6,.,TRBD1,TRBV4-1,TGCGCCAGCAGCCAAGGGACAGGGGGTAATTCACCCCTCCACTTT,CASSQGTGGNSPLHF
TRBJ2-3,once,.,TRBV7-2,TGTGCCAGCAGCTTAGATTATCAAACCGGGGATTTT,CASSLDYQTGDF
TRBJ2-1,.,.,TRBV5-6,TGTGCCAGCAGCTTGAGCGGACGCGGTATTCCCCGCAATGAGCAGTTCTTC,CASSLSGRGIPRNEQFF
TRBJ1-5,.,.,TRBV6-6,TGTGCCAGCAGTTACACCCGGGGAGGCAATCAGCCCCAGCATTTT,CASSYTRGGNQPQHF
TRBJ2-7,few,.,TRBV19,TGTGCCAGTAGTATAGACGACAGATTAGCTGAAGAGCAGTACTTC,CASSIDDRLAEEQYF
TRBJ1-1,.,.,TRBV6-6,TGTGCCAGCAATGTTTGGGAAAACACTGAAGCTTTCTTT,CASNVWENTEAFF
TRBJ2-1,.,.,TRBV2,TGTGCCAGCAGGAAGGGAGGCCTGTACAATGAGCAGTTCTTC,CASRKGGLYNEQFF
TRBJ1-3,once,TRBD1,TRBV5-1,TGCGCCAGCAGCTTGAACAGGGGCTCTGGAAACACCATATATTTT,CASSLNRGSGNTIYF
TRBJ1-1,.,.,TRBV7-8,TGTGCCAGCAGCTTAAAGGGAGGAGCTGGAGGAGCTTTCTTT,CASSLKGGAGGAFF
TRBJ2-1,.,.,TRBV5-4,TGTGCCAGCAGCCTAGAGCGGTCCTCCTACAATGAGCAGTTCTTC,CASSLERSSYNEQFF
TRBJ1-5,few,.,TRBV9,TGTGCCAGCAGCAAGGAGGGTTCAGGGTATCAGCCCCAGCATTTT,CASSKEGSGYQPQHF
TRBJ1-1,.,TRBD1,TRBV6-1,TGTGCCAGCAGTGGGGTTGGGACAGGGGAAGCTTTCTTT,CASSGVGTGEAFF
TRBJ2-1,.,.,TRBV19,TGTGCCAGTAGTATCGGTGGCGCTGAGCAGTTCTTC,CASSIGGAEQFF
TRBJ1-1,.,.,TRBV10-1,TGCGCCAGCAGTGAGTCGGGGACGGTCCCTCGGACTGAAGCTTTCTTT,CASSESGTVPRTEAFF
TRBJ2-3,.,.,TRBV27,TGTGCCAGCAGTTTTCGTGGCACAGATACGCAGTATTTT,CASSFRGTDTQYF
TRBJ1-6,.,TRBD1,TRBV30,TGTGCCTGGAGTCTCATGACAGGGGGCGTTTCACCCCTCCACTTT,CAWSLMTGGVSPLHF
TRBJ2-7,.,TRBD2,TRBV13,TGTGCCAGCAGCCGACAAGGGCTAGCGGGGGGCAGGTACGAGCAGTACTTC,CASSRQGLAGGRYEQYF
TRBJ2-7,.,.,TRBV2,TGTGCCAGCGGAGACCGGGACAAAACCTACGAGCAGTACTTC,CASGDRDKTYEQYF
TRBJ2-1,once,TRBD2,TRBV19,TGTGCCAGTAGTTTCCGACTAGCGGGGGGGTACAATGAGCAGTTCTTC,CASSFRLAGGYNEQFF
TRBJ2-3,few,.,TRBV6-1,TGTGCCAGCTCGGTGGGGGGGCTCACAGATACGCAGTATTTT,CASSVGGLTDTQYF
TRBJ1-1,.,.,TRBV27,TGTGCCAGCAGTTTATCGACCCACCTGAACACTGAAGCTTTCTTT,CASSLSTHLNTEAFF
TRBJ1-3,.,.,TRBV6-5,TGTGCCAGCAGTTACTCGAATCGAGGGTCAGGAAACACCATATATTTT,CASSYSNRGSGNTIYF
TRBJ1-3,once,TRBD1,TRBV5-1,TGCGCCAGCAGCTTCACGACAGGGGGAGGCACCATATATTTT,CASSFTTGGGTIYF
TRBJ1-1,.,TRBD1,TRBV5-1,TGCGCCAGCAGCTTGGGACAGGGATTAAACACTGAAGCTTTCTTT,CASSLGQGLNTEAFF
TRBJ2-1,.,TRBD2,TRBV14,TGTGCCAGCAGCCATCTAGCGGGCGCCCGAAATGAGCAGTTCTTC,CASSHLAGARNEQFF
TRBJ2-1,.,.,TRBV7-2,TGTGCCAGCAGCGTCAGGGGCGGTGAGCAGTTCTTC,CASSVRGGEQFF